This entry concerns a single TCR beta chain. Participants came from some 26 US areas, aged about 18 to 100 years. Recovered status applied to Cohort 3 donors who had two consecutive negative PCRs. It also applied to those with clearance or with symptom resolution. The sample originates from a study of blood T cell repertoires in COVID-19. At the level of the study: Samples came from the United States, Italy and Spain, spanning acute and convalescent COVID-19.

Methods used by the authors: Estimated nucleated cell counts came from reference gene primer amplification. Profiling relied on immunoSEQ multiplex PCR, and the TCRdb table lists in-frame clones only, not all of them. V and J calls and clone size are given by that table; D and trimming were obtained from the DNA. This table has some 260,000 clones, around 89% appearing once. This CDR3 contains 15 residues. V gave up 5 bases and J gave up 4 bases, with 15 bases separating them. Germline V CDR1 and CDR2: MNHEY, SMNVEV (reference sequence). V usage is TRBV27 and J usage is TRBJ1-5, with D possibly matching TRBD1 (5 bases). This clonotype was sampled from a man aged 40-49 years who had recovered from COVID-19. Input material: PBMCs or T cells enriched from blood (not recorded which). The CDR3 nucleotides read TGTGCCAGCAGTCTCGACAGAGCTAAGAATCAGCCCCAGCATTTT. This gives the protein CASSLDRAKNQPQHF.